One and the same sample provided the 23 T cell receptor delta chains below, sequenced in a study of gamma-delta chains in newborns, infants, children (dated by TCRdb to between 2018 and 2021). The instrument was an Illumina MiSeq. TCRdb called clones anew from the public reads via CATT; matching DNA rows were later pooled. This sample holds some 11,000 delta-chain clones; about 3.6% were observed only once. 8% to 9.5% of the sample is in the top ten clones. Sequencing used blood. All receptors derive from a child who was a newborn, infant or young child, either healthy, febrile or measles-vaccinated (not recorded which).

With respect to this clone: It is likely a read error: a sequence one base away is far more abundant. V and J are TRDV2 and TRDJ1; TRDD3 matches 12 bases. The V gene's germline CDR1 is GEAIGNYY and CDR2 EKD. The CDR3 runs 14 residues. The CDR3 region has the DNA TGTGCCTGTGACGTACTGGGGGATACCGGTAAACTCATCTTT. This gives the protein CACDVLGDTGKLIF.

In its sample, this clone ranks as medium-sized (0.01 to 0.1%). The sample carries other DNA sequences with the same CDR3. The V gene is TRDV2, the J gene TRDJ3; 8 nucleotides line up with TRDD3. The CDR3 is 19 residues long. The germline V gene encodes CDR1 GEAIGNYY and CDR2 EKD. Trimming cost V 2 bases and J 0 bases; bases outside gene matches: 8. CDR3 region: CACDSTGGPSSWDTRQMFF. CDR3 sequence (DNA): TGTGCCTGTGACAGTACTGGGGGCCCGAGCTCCTGGGACACCCGACAGATGTTTTTC.

As for this clone: The identical CDR3 is also encoded by other nucleotide sequences in the sample. The J gene is TRDJ1, the V gene TRDV1; 12 bases match TRDD3. Germline V gives CDR1 TSWWSYY, CDR2 QGS. The CDR3 is made up of 25 amino acids. The trim removed 6 bases at V and 0 bases at J, leaving 32 bases unmatched. The CDR3 region is CALGPFALRKRLGDTSSMYTDKLIF. The CDR3 region has the DNA TGTGCTCTTGGTCCCTTTGCCCTTCGTAAGAGACTGGGGGATACAAGCTCGATGTACACCGATAAACTCATCTTT.

This clone is medium-sized (0.01 to 0.1%). Other DNA sequences from this sample encode an identical CDR3 as well. The chain couples TRDV2 to TRDJ3, with D maybe TRDD3 (5 bases). Germline-derived CDR1 and CDR2 are GEAIGNYY and EKD. The CDR3 extends over 18 amino acids. Deletions cut 0 bases from V and 0 bases from J, with 11 bases between. CDR3 amino acids: CACDTGGYSSWDTRQMFF. The CDR3 DNA reads as TGTGCCTGTGACACCGGGGGCTACAGCTCCTGGGACACCCGACAGATGTTTTTC.

This clone came up a few times. This chain links TRDV2 with TRDJ3; 10 bases are shared with TRDD3. The V segment lost 0 bases and the J segment 2 bases; nucleotides outside the gene matches: 6. This CDR3 is 19 amino acids long. Germline V gene data show CDR1 as GEAIGNYY and CDR2 as EKD. The CDR3 nucleotides are TGTGCCTGTGACACCGTACTGGGGGATCAAGCCTGGGACACCCGACAGATGTTTTTC. It codes for CACDTVLGDQAWDTRQMFF.

This clone is labeled as medium-sized. Other nucleotide sequences from this sample produce the same CDR3. The genes are TRDV2 and TRDJ2; 8 bases align to TRDD3. CDR1 and CDR2 (germline): GEAIGNYY, EKD. V trimming: 1 base; J trimming: 2 bases; junction bases outside the gene matches: 14. CDR3 length equals 19 residues. In nucleotides, the CDR3 is TGTGCCTGTGACACGGTAGAGGGATACGCGTATCGGTTGACAGCACAACTCTTCTTT. Encoded protein: CACDTVEGYAYRLTAQLFF.

This clone has more than one count but fewer than ten. The chain joins TRDV2 to TRDJ3; 12 nucleotides line up with TRDD3. The CDR3 extends over 22 amino acids. With V trimmed by 0 bases and J by 0 bases, 11 bases remained unmatched. CDR1 is GEAIGNYY and CDR2 is EKD in the germline V gene. The CDR3 DNA reads TGTGCCTGTGACACCTCCCGAGTCTGGGGGATACGAGACTCCTGGGACACCCGACAGATGTTTTTC. Its protein product is CACDTSRVWGIRDSWDTRQMFF.

V gene TRDV3 combines with J gene TRDJ1; 8 positions match TRDD3. Germline loops: CDR1 TVYSNPD, CDR2 GDNSRS (reference sequence). The CDR3 runs to 14 residues. Written as DNA, the CDR3 is TGTGCGTTACTGGGGGCCAGGTACACCGATAAACTCATCTTT. It codes for CALLGARYTDKLIF.

Notes on this clone: Sequence at one end of the junction differs from germline and may be a read error. The same CDR3 can be traced to other DNA sequences in this sample. J is TRDJ1 and V is TRDV1, with D unresolved. The CDR3 covers 14 residues. Germline values: CDR1 TSWWSYY, CDR2 QGS. DNA for the CDR3: TGTGCTCTTGGGGATGTGATGGTGGCCGATAAACTCATCTTC. This gives the protein CALGDVMVADKLIF.

This clone has just a few counts. The chain uses TRDV1 and TRDJ1; 7 bases map to TRDD3. The CDR3 has 16 amino acids. Unmatched junction bases numbered 7, after V lost 3 bases and J lost 0 bases. Germline V gene sequence: CDR1 TSWWSYY, CDR2 QGS. The CDR3 sequence is CALGDWGVRYTDKLIF. CDR3 in DNA: TGTGCTCTTGGGGACTGGGGGGTCAGGTACACCGATAAACTCATCTTT.

This clone was found a few times. The CDR3 DNA follows: TGTGCTCTTGGGGAATTTTTTTTGAGTTTGACAGCACAACTCTTCTTT. Its protein product is CALGEFFLSLTAQLFF. The chain employs TRDV1 and TRDJ2; D call uncertain. Trimming stripped 2 bases from V and 1 base from J, with 11 bases between. The CDR3 contains 16 residues. The germline V gene encodes CDR1 TSWWSYY and CDR2 QGS.

This clone has just a few counts. The J gene is TRDJ1, the V gene TRDV1, with 12 bases that match TRDD3. V lost 1 base to trimming and J lost 0 bases; unmatched junction nucleotides: 30. CDR1 TSWWSYY and CDR2 QGS come from the germline V gene. The CDR3 has 26 residues. The CDR3 DNA follows: TGTGCTCTTGGGGAACGAAACCGTGGCTGCTCTACTGGGGGATACTGCGGACATTCGTACACCGATAAACTCATCTTT. Protein: CALGERNRGCSTGGYCGHSYTDKLIF.

This clone showed up just a few times. The V gene is TRDV3, the J gene TRDJ1, with 12 bases that match TRDD3. Germline V CDR1 and CDR2: TVYSNPD, GDNSRS (reference sequence). The CDR3 sequence is 18 residues long. V shed 0 bases and J 0 bases; nucleotides not matched to a gene: 11. CDR3 DNA: TGTGCCTTTAGGGTCCTTACTGGGGGATACAGGGACACCGATAAACTCATCTTT. It codes for CAFRVLTGGYRDTDKLIF.

The sample holds a few counts of this clone. Other DNA sequences within the sample encode an identical CDR3. This chain uses TRDV1 with TRDJ1; 12 bases map to TRDD3. The CDR3 spans 18 residues. Germline V lookup: CDR1 TSWWSYY, CDR2 QGS. V lost 5 bases to trimming and J lost 4 bases; unmatched junction nucleotides: 14. CDR3 residues: CALGISKPLGDTVDKLIF. The CDR3 nucleotides are TGTGCTCTTGGGATTTCAAAACCACTGGGGGATACTGTCGATAAACTCATCTTT.

This clone counts as medium-sized. The chain recombines TRDV2 with TRDJ1, with D unclear. CDR1 and CDR2 (germline): GEAIGNYY, EKD. CDR3 size: 20 residues. Trimming took off 3 bases at V and 5 bases at J, with 33 bases between the two ends. This CDR3 reads CACDDGLAPVLIGISDKLIF. CDR3 nucleotide sequence: TGTGCCTGTGACGATGGCCTTGCCCCAGTACTGATTGGAATTTCGGATAAACTCATCTTT.

This chain uses TRDV2 with TRDJ1, with D unclear. The CDR3 sequence is 19 residues long. Trimming shortened V by 5 bases and J by 0 bases, and 27 bases separated the two germline ends. Germline CDR1 reads GEAIGNYY; CDR2 reads EKD. This CDR3 is CACGIEERGTVQYTDKLIF. The CDR3 DNA follows: TGTGCCTGTGGGATTGAGGAGCGTGGAACTGTCCAATACACCGATAAACTCATCTTT.

Turning to this clone: TCRdb's protein and the translated DNA diverge at residue 8; the protein reported here is the translation of the DNA. The chain recombines TRDV2 with TRDJ3, with 7 bases matching TRDD3. The germline gives CDR1 GEAIGNYY, CDR2 EKD. CDR3 length: 18 residues. V shed 0 bases and J 0 bases; nucleotides not matched to a gene: 4. The CDR3 protein is CACDTGDMRSWDTRQMFF. The CDR3 nucleotides are TGTGCCTGTGACACCGGGGATATGCGCTCCTGGGACACCCGACAGATGTTTTTC.

This clone turned up a few times. A far larger clone is one nucleotide away, so this likely arose from a read error. Distinct nucleotide sequences in the sample also encode this CDR3. The V and J genes are TRDV2 and TRDJ3; 12 bases map to TRDD3. CDR1 and CDR2 from the germline V gene are GEAIGNYY and EKD. The length of the CDR3 is 18 residues. The CDR3: CACDTLGDTHWDTRQMFF. CDR3 in DNA: TGTGCCTGTGACACCCTGGGGGATACGCACTGGGACACCCGGCAGATGTTTTTC.

This clone was observed a few times. The V and J genes are TRDV3 and TRDJ1; D may be TRDD2 (5 bases). From germline, CDR1 is TVYSNPD and CDR2 GDNSRS (reference sequence). Trimming pared 1 base from V and 4 bases from J, leaving 34 bases between. The CDR3 is made up of 20 amino acids. CDR3 DNA: TGTGCCTTTAACGCCGATTTTAGGCCTTCTCCGCGAGTTTTCGACGATAAACTCATCTTT. It yields the protein CAFNADFRPSPRVFDDKLIF. Looking up the rest from reference TRDV3 and TRDJ1 gives the full variable domain: CDKVTQSSPDQTVASGSEVVLLCTYDTVYSNPDLFWYRIRPDYSFQFVFYGDNSRSEGADFTQGRFSVKHILTQKAFHLVISPVRTEDSATYYCAFNADFRPSPRVFDDKLIFGKGTRVTVEP.

The chain employs TRDV3 and TRDJ1; TRDD3 agrees at 7 bases. From germline, CDR1 is TVYSNPD and CDR2 GDNSRS (reference sequence). The V and J ends lost 1 base and 3 bases, in that order; junction bases with no gene match: 11. This CDR3 has 15 amino acids. CDR3 sequence: CAFTGWGGFSDKLIF. CDR3 DNA sequence: TGTGCCTTTACGGGCTGGGGGGGATTTTCCGATAAACTCATCTTT.

This clone was observed a handful of times. The V call is TRDV3, the J call TRDJ1, with 13 bases identical to TRDD3. J lost 6 bases, V lost 2 bases, and 36 bases had no gene match. Germline V gives CDR1 TVYSNPD, CDR2 GDNSRS (reference sequence). The CDR3 consists of 24 residues. The CDR3 here is CAFLSYDVLGDTRGERLPVNKLIF. CDR3 coding DNA: TGTGCCTTTCTTTCCTACGACGTACTGGGGGATACGCGTGGGGAGCGTTTACCGGTCAATAAACTCATCTTT. Filled out from reference TRDV3 and TRDJ1, the complete variable domain reads CDKVTQSSPDQTVASGSEVVLLCTYDTVYSNPDLFWYRIRPDYSFQFVFYGDNSRSEGADFTQGRFSVKHILTQKAFHLVISPVRTEDSATYYCAFLSYDVLGDTRGERLPVNKLIFGKGTRVTVEP.

Details on this clone: This clone may be a read error of a much larger clone one base away. The chain uses TRDV2 and TRDJ1; D is unclear. CDR1 is GEAIGNYY and CDR2 is EKD in the germline V gene. The CDR3 consists of 13 residues. The V and J ends lost 0 bases and 4 bases respectively, with 8 bases between them. This CDR3 is CACDTIGYDKLIF. As DNA, the CDR3 is TGTGCCTGTGACACCATAGGTTACGATAAACTCATCTTT.

This clone was seen a handful of times. This chain links TRDV2 with TRDJ1; D gene uncertain. Trimming took 0 bases from V and 3 from J, leaving 19 bases between them. Germline V CDR1 and CDR2: GEAIGNYY, EKD. This CDR3 contains 17 residues. This CDR3 reads CACDTVGRSVGPDKLIF. In DNA form, the CDR3 reads TGTGCCTGTGACACCGTAGGCCGCTCCGTGGGTCCCGATAAACTCATCTTT.